This is a list of T cell receptor beta chains from one sample in a study of cytomegalovirus exposure and HLA in healthy donors. Only in-frame clones appear in the TCRdb table, and some are missing; sequencing was by immunoSEQ multiplex PCR. Among 120,000 to 150,000 clones, approximately 84% were seen once, and the ten largest hold around 1.4%. What was sequenced was PBMCs. The receptors here all came from a woman aged 25 to 39 in good health and CMV-seronegative. Each CDR3 is given with its conserved first and last residue. D genes are given only for firm matches. Clone sizes are given selectively: once, few, many, or a class where the clone is expanded.

CDR3 | DNA | J | size | V | D
CASSIDSEQPQHF | TGTGCCAGTAGTATAGACAGCGAGCAGCCCCAGCATTTT | TRBJ1-5 | NA | TRBV19 | NA
CATSRGSAQGGGYTF | TGTGCCACCAGCAGAGGCTCGGCCCAGGGTGGGGGCTACACCTTC | TRBJ1-2 | NA | TRBV15 | NA
CASIRGGSTDTQYF | TGCGCCAGCATACGGGGGGGGAGCACAGATACGCAGTATTTT | TRBJ2-3 | NA | TRBV5-1 | TRBD2
CASSLQGMETQYF | TGTGCCAGCTCTCTTCAGGGAATGGAGACCCAGTACTTC | TRBJ2-5 | NA | TRBV9 | NA
CASSLRTGTGAEAFF | TGCGCCAGCAGCTTACGGACAGGGACGGGTGCTGAAGCTTTCTTT | TRBJ1-1 | NA | TRBV5-1 | TRBD1
CASSPRGTGGYEQYF | TGTGCCAGCAGCCCCCGCGGGACAGGGGGCTACGAGCAGTACTTC | TRBJ2-7 | once | TRBV14 | TRBD1
CSVETDSPEKLFF | TGCAGCGTTGAAACGGACAGCCCCGAAAAACTGTTTTTT | TRBJ1-4 | few | TRBV29-1 | NA
CASGSGQPSGNTIYF | TGTGCTAGTGGTTCCGGACAGCCCTCTGGAAACACCATATATTTT | TRBJ1-3 | few | TRBV12-5 | NA
CASSPVLAGPGAQFF | TGTGCCAGCTCACCCGTGCTAGCGGGCCCCGGGGCGCAGTTCTTC | TRBJ2-1 | once | TRBV18 | TRBD2
CASSLIRNEKLFF | TGTGCCAGCAGTTTAATCAGAAATGAAAAACTGTTTTTT | TRBJ1-4 | NA | TRBV27 | NA
CASSLGTSLGNEQFF | TGTGCCAGCAGCTTAGGGACTAGCCTAGGGAATGAGCAGTTCTTC | TRBJ2-1 | NA | TRBV7-6 | TRBD2
CASSEARTGRSNQPQHF | TGTGCCAGCAGTGAAGCACGGACAGGCCGGAGCAATCAGCCCCAGCATTTT | TRBJ1-5 | NA | TRBV6-1 | TRBD1
CASSESSGTRNSYNEQFF | TGCGCCAGCAGTGAGTCCTCCGGGACTAGGAATTCCTACAATGAGCAGTTCTTC | TRBJ2-1 | NA | TRBV10-1 | TRBD2
CASSKGALGNQPQHF | TGTGCCAGCAGTAAGGGGGCCCTTGGCAATCAGCCCCAGCATTTT | TRBJ1-5 | NA | TRBV6-1 | TRBD1
CASSLGVGGYEQYF | TGTGCCAGCAGTTTAGGGGTTGGAGGCTACGAGCAGTACTTC | TRBJ2-7 | NA | TRBV27 | NA
CASSALGEGSYNEQFF | TGTGCCAGCAGCGCGCTAGGGGAGGGCTCCTACAATGAGCAGTTCTTC | TRBJ2-1 | once | TRBV11-2 | TRBD2
CASKRTGSYGYTF | TGTGCCAGCAAACGGACAGGGTCCTATGGCTACACCTTC | TRBJ1-2 | NA | TRBV2 | TRBD1
CASSLTVLNTEAFF | TGCGCCAGCAGCTTAACAGTACTTAACACTGAAGCTTTCTTT | TRBJ1-1 | NA | TRBV5-1 | NA
CASSYKSGSGEQFF | TGCGCCAGCAGCTACAAGTCGGGGTCGGGTGAGCAGTTCTTC | TRBJ2-1 | NA | TRBV4-1 | NA
CASIRGSGGVNEQFF | TGTGCCAGCATTAGGGGTAGCGGAGGGGTCAATGAGCAGTTCTTC | TRBJ2-1 | NA | TRBV28 | NA
CSVGGESRTNEAFF | TGCAGCGTTGGGGGGGAGTCACGAACCAATGAAGCTTTCTTT | TRBJ1-1 | once | TRBV29-1 | NA
CASMLAGSTDTQYF | TGTGCCAGCATGCTAGCGGGGAGCACAGATACGCAGTATTTT | TRBJ2-3 | few | TRBV2 | TRBD2
CASSANSGNTIYF | TGTGCCAGCAGCGCCAATTCCGGAAACACCATATATTTT | TRBJ1-3 | once | TRBV9 | NA
CASSQPGQGPSFDTF | TGCGCCAGCAGCCAACCAGGACAGGGGCCCTCCTTTGACACCTTC | TRBJ1-2 | once | TRBV4-1 | TRBD1
CASRRINYGYTF | TGTGCCAGCAGGAGGATAAACTATGGCTACACCTTC | TRBJ1-2 | NA | TRBV5-6 | NA
CASQRVENSPLHF | TGTGCCAGCCAGAGGGTGGAGAATTCACCCCTCCACTTT | TRBJ1-6 | few | TRBV7-9 | NA
CASSPGQLGFYGYTF | TGTGCCAGCAGTCCAGGGCAGCTGGGGTTCTATGGCTACACCTTC | TRBJ1-2 | NA | TRBV27 | NA